This T cell receptor (beta chain) originates from a study of shared clonotypes between healthy human individuals. Unsorted PBMC replicate PCRs drew on roughly 300 ng DNA, representing some 32,000 T cell genomes. Ten immunoSEQ deep assay plates were used to sequence unsorted PBMC DNA. Some clones are missing from TCRdb's copy, which holds only in-frame ones; the method was immunoSEQ multiplex PCR. The sample yields approximately 500,000 clones, 70% to 80% seen once. The CDR3 totals 16 residues. Germline values: CDR1 MNHEY, CDR2 SVGAGI. V lost 4 bases and J lost 2, with 14 bases in between. The receptor comes from a woman aged 40-49 years in good health. Some clones in this sample may be carry-over from other donors' samples. The sequencing sample was made of PBMCs. The chain combines TRBV6-5 with TRBJ2-2; a possible D gene is TRBD2 (5 bases). Here the CDR3 reads CASSSLEGFNTGELFF. As DNA, the CDR3 is TGTGCCAGCAGTTCCCTAGAGGGATTCAACACCGGGGAGCTGTTTTTT.